This is a list of T cell receptor beta chains from one sample in a study of CD8 T cells in Susac syndrome. One entry per CDR3 protein results from TCRdb running MiXCR on the immunoSEQ multiplex PCR reads. The table lists 150,000 or so distinct CDR3 sequences, roughly 95% of them singletons. The sample consisted of CD4+ T cells from PBMCs. These receptors all stem from a human donor with multiple sclerosis. Both conserved end residues are part of each CDR3. The D gene is left open where the match is weak. A clone size is listed for some rows: how often the clone was seen (once, few, many), or a class if it is expanded.

CDR3 DNA: TGTGCCAGCAGCCAATTTGTGGGAGCCTACAATGAGCAGTTCTTC
CDR3 protein: CASSQFVGAYNEQFF
V gene: TRBV3-1
D gene: -
J gene: TRBJ2-1
clone size: -

CDR3 DNA: TGCAGTGCTACTAAGCCTGGGACGACCGGGACTAGGAGCTCCTACGAGCAGTACTTC
CDR3 protein: CSATKPGTTGTRSSYEQYF
V gene: TRBV20-1
D gene: TRBD2
J gene: TRBJ2-7
clone size: -

CDR3 DNA: TGTGCCTGGAGTGAGGGCCCCGATCCTAACTATGGCTACACCTTC
CDR3 protein: CAWSEGPDPNYGYTF
V gene: TRBV30
D gene: -
J gene: TRBJ1-2
clone size: once

CDR3 DNA: TGTGCCAGCAGCTTAGGGGGTCCGGGAGGGATGCAAGAGACCCAGTACTTC
CDR3 protein: CASSLGGPGGMQETQYF
V gene: TRBV5-6
D gene: TRBD2
J gene: TRBJ2-5
clone size: -

CDR3 DNA: TGTGCCAGCAGCCAAGCAAGGGACGGTACGCAGTATTTT
CDR3 protein: CASSQARDGTQYF
V gene: TRBV3-1
D gene: -
J gene: TRBJ2-3
clone size: -

CDR3 DNA: TGTGCCATCAGTGAGCCTGACGCGGGCAACTATGGCTACACCTTC
CDR3 protein: CAISEPDAGNYGYTF
V gene: TRBV10-3
D gene: -
J gene: TRBJ1-2
clone size: -

CDR3 DNA: TGTGCCAGCAGTTTTGGCGTAGGGGGGGCGACGAATGGCTACACCTTC
CDR3 protein: CASSFGVGGATNGYTF
V gene: TRBV12-3/TRBV12-4
D gene: -
J gene: TRBJ1-2
clone size: -

CDR3 DNA: TGTGCCAGCAGCGGGGCCGATCAAGAGACCCAGTACTTC
CDR3 protein: CASSGADQETQYF
V gene: TRBV9
D gene: -
J gene: TRBJ2-5
clone size: -

CDR3 DNA: TGTGCCAGCAGTTACTCGTCAGGGAGTCAGCCCCAGCATTTT
CDR3 protein: CASSYSSGSQPQHF
V gene: TRBV6-2/TRBV6-3
D gene: -
J gene: TRBJ1-5
clone size: -

CDR3 DNA: TGCGCCAGCAGCTTGTTTTCCGGGATTGGCGGGGAGCTGTTTTTT
CDR3 protein: CASSLFSGIGGELFF
V gene: TRBV5-1
D gene: -
J gene: TRBJ2-2
clone size: -

CDR3 DNA: TGTGCCAGCAGTACAGAGAACTACGAGCAGTACTTC
CDR3 protein: CASSTENYEQYF
V gene: TRBV3-1
D gene: -
J gene: TRBJ2-7
clone size: -

CDR3 DNA: TGTGCCAGCAGCTACTCGGGACTAGTTCGGGGGAATGAGCAGTTCTTC
CDR3 protein: CASSYSGLVRGNEQFF
V gene: TRBV5-4
D gene: TRBD2
J gene: TRBJ2-1
clone size: -

CDR3 DNA: TGTGCCAGCAGCGTCGGAGGCAGGGAGGGTGAAAAACTGTTTTTT
CDR3 protein: CASSVGGREGEKLFF
V gene: TRBV9
D gene: -
J gene: TRBJ1-4
clone size: -

CDR3 DNA: TGTGCCAGCAGTGGGACATCCTCTGGGGCCAACGTCCTGACTTTC
CDR3 protein: CASSGTSSGANVLTF
V gene: TRBV2
D gene: -
J gene: TRBJ2-6
clone size: -

CDR3 DNA: TGCGCCAGCAGCTTGGCCGGTTCGGATAATGAAAAACTGTTTTTT
CDR3 protein: CASSLAGSDNEKLFF
V gene: TRBV5-1
D gene: -
J gene: TRBJ1-4
clone size: once

CDR3 DNA: TGTGCCAGCAGCTTCGTGGGGAGCACCGGGGAGCTGTTTTTT
CDR3 protein: CASSFVGSTGELFF
V gene: TRBV7-8
D gene: -
J gene: TRBJ2-2
clone size: -

CDR3 DNA: TGTGCCAGCAGTTCCCTGACATGGTCCGGTCAGAGTCAAGAGACCCAGTACTTC
CDR3 protein: CASSSLTWSGQSQETQYF
V gene: TRBV28
D gene: -
J gene: TRBJ2-5
clone size: -

CDR3 DNA: TGTGCCAGCAGCGCCGGGACTAGCGGGAAGGTCTACGAGCAGTACTTC
CDR3 protein: CASSAGTSGKVYEQYF
V gene: TRBV9
D gene: TRBD2
J gene: TRBJ2-7
clone size: -

CDR3 DNA: TGTGCCAGCAGGCTGAACTATGGCTACACCTTC
CDR3 protein: CASRLNYGYTF
V gene: TRBV25-1
D gene: -
J gene: TRBJ1-2
clone size: few

CDR3 DNA: TGTGCCAGCAGCTTAGCTGCAGGAAAATACACCGGGGAGCTGTTTTTT
CDR3 protein: CASSLAAGKYTGELFF
V gene: TRBV7-9
D gene: -
J gene: TRBJ2-2
clone size: -

CDR3 DNA: TGCAGTGTCCCGGGACTAGCGGGATATGAGACCCAGTACTTC
CDR3 protein: CSVPGLAGYETQYF
V gene: TRBV20-1
D gene: TRBD2
J gene: TRBJ2-5
clone size: once

CDR3 DNA: TGTGCCACCCGGGCAGCGGGGCTTGATGAGCAGTTCTTC
CDR3 protein: CATRAAGLDEQFF
V gene: TRBV24-1
D gene: TRBD2
J gene: TRBJ2-1
clone size: -

CDR3 DNA: TGTGCCAGCAGTGAAGGATCCCTTGTTGAAGCTTTCTTT
CDR3 protein: CASSEGSLVEAFF
V gene: TRBV6-1
D gene: -
J gene: TRBJ1-1
clone size: -

CDR3 DNA: TGTGCCAGCAGCCATCCTAGCCCAGAGACCCAGTACTTC
CDR3 protein: CASSHPSPETQYF
V gene: TRBV7-2
D gene: -
J gene: TRBJ2-5
clone size: -

CDR3 DNA: TGTGCCTGGAGTGTACGGCGGGATCCCTACGAGCAGTACTTC
CDR3 protein: CAWSVRRDPYEQYF
V gene: TRBV30
D gene: -
J gene: TRBJ2-7
clone size: -

CDR3 DNA: TGTGCCAGCAGTTTATTGGACAGCTATGGCTACACCTTC
CDR3 protein: CASSLLDSYGYTF
V gene: TRBV28
D gene: -
J gene: TRBJ1-2
clone size: once

CDR3 DNA: TGCAGCGTCGAGCGGACAGGGTCTGGCTACACCTTC
CDR3 protein: CSVERTGSGYTF
V gene: TRBV29-1
D gene: TRBD1
J gene: TRBJ1-2
clone size: -

CDR3 DNA: TGTGCCTGGAACGTCTTCAGATCTAACTATGGCTACACCTTC
CDR3 protein: CAWNVFRSNYGYTF
V gene: TRBV30
D gene: -
J gene: TRBJ1-2
clone size: -

CDR3 DNA: TGCAGCGTTGGACGCTACAATGAGCAGTTCTTC
CDR3 protein: CSVGRYNEQFF
V gene: TRBV29-1
D gene: -
J gene: TRBJ2-1
clone size: -

CDR3 DNA: TGCGCCAGCAGAGAAACTAGCGGGAGGTTTGTAGAGACCCAGTACTTC
CDR3 protein: CASRETSGRFVETQYF
V gene: TRBV23-1
D gene: TRBD2
J gene: TRBJ2-5
clone size: -